The 20 T cell receptor beta chains below all came from one sample that was sequenced in a study of cytomegalovirus exposure and HLA in healthy donors. This PCR relied on a set of 60 Vbeta primers and 13 Jbeta primers. Some clones are missing from TCRdb's copy, which holds only in-frame ones; the method was immunoSEQ multiplex PCR. The sample holds just over 150,000 clones. Sequencing input: PBMCs. Receptors were obtained from a woman aged 60-75 years in good health and CMV-seronegative.

The DNA of the CDR3 is TGTGCCAGCAGCTATACATCGGGACAGGGGGCTTTTGAGCAGTACTTC. It codes for CASSYTSGQGAFEQYF. The V call is TRBV7-2, the J call TRBJ2-7, with 12 positions matching TRBD1. With 4 bases clipped from V and 7 bases from J, the junction kept 11 bases outside the gene matches. This CDR3 has 16 amino acids. CDR1 SGHTA and CDR2 FQGNSA come from the germline V gene.

The chain's CDR3 is CSVEAGPVRETQYF. The CDR3 coding sequence is TGCAGCGTTGAAGCAGGGCCGGTAAGGGAGACCCAGTACTTC. The chain is built from TRBV29-1 and TRBJ2-5; a possible D gene is TRBD1 (5 bases). The germline V gene has CDR1 SQVTM and CDR2 ANQGSEA. The length of the CDR3 is 14 residues. Trimming shortened V by 1 base and J by 5 bases, and 14 bases separated the two germline ends.

The J gene is TRBJ2-5, the V gene TRBV7-7; 14 bases map to TRBD2. The CDR3 consists of 17 residues. After removal of 4 bases from V and 5 bases from J, the junction contained 9 bases not matched to a gene. From germline, CDR1 is SSHAT and CDR2 FNYEAQ (reference sequence). CDR3 sequence reads: CASSSTSGGALWETQYF. The DNA of the CDR3 is TGTGCCAGCAGCTCGACTAGCGGGGGGGCTCTATGGGAGACCCAGTACTTC.

V is TRBV27 and J is TRBJ1-5; TRBD1 agrees at 10 bases. The CDR3 covers 14 residues. With 6 bases clipped from V and 4 bases from J, the junction kept 3 bases outside the gene matches. The V gene's germline CDR1 is MNHEY and CDR2 SMNVEV (reference sequence). The CDR3 region is CASRRTGGNQPQHF. The CDR3 DNA reads TGTGCCAGCAGGCGGACAGGGGGAAATCAGCCCCAGCATTTT.

CDR3: CAITDTSGNEQFF. The CDR3 DNA reads as TGTGCCATCACCGACACTAGCGGCAATGAGCAGTTCTTC. This chain uses TRBV10-3 with TRBJ2-1; 8 bases agree with TRBD2. The V and J ends lost 7 bases and 6 bases, in that order; junction bases with no gene match: 5. Germline CDR1 and CDR2: ENHRY and SYGVKD. The CDR3 is 13 residues long.

V usage is TRBV5-1 and J usage is TRBJ1-2; weak D call: TRBD1 (5 bases). The CDR3 is 15 amino acids. Germline V CDR1 and CDR2: SGHRS, YFSETQ. The germline V and J ends were trimmed by 1 base and 4 bases, with 14 bases remaining between them. CDR3 sequence: CASSLNAGHAYGYTF. Written as DNA, the CDR3 is TGCGCCAGCAGCTTGAACGCAGGGCATGCCTATGGCTACACCTTC.

V and J are TRBV4-3 and TRBJ1-1; tentative D call: TRBD1 (5 bases). Germline V gene data show CDR1 as LGHNA and CDR2 as YSLEER. The CDR3 is 16 residues long. The V gene lost 0 bases and the J gene lost 2 bases, with 13 bases spanning the gap. CDR3 sequence: CASSQDRWGVNTEAFF. In DNA form, the CDR3 reads TGCGCCAGCAGCCAAGATCGGTGGGGGGTCAACACTGAAGCTTTCTTT.

The rearrangement joins TRBV11-2 to TRBJ2-3; D not resolved. CDR1 SGHAT and CDR2 FQNNGV come from the germline V gene. The CDR3 has 15 residues. With 5 bases removed from V and 1 base from J, the gap between germline ends came to 13 bases. In nucleotides, the CDR3 is TGTGCCAGCAGCCTACGCCCGGGTGGCACAGATACGCAGTATTTT. Protein sequence: CASSLRPGGTDTQYF.

The V gene is TRBV6-5, the J gene TRBJ2-5, with a weak D call TRBD2 (6 bases). Germline V gives CDR1 MNHEY, CDR2 SVGAGI. V lost 6 bases to trimming and J lost 11 bases, with 16 bases between them. The CDR3 extends over 12 amino acids. The CDR3: CASSPRRGEQYF. CDR3 in DNA: TGTGCCAGCAGCCCCAGGCGGGGTGAGCAGTACTTC.

V usage is TRBV7-9 and J usage is TRBJ2-7; TRBD2 matches at 7 bases. Germline values: CDR1 SEHNR, CDR2 FQNEAQ (reference sequence). This CDR3 has 17 residues. V shed 0 bases, J shed 2 bases, and the junction held 10 bases outside the gene matches. CDR3 residues: CASSLALAETLAYEQYF. CDR3 nucleotide sequence: TGTGCCAGCAGCTTAGCCCTAGCGGAGACATTGGCCTACGAGCAGTACTTC.

The chain employs TRBV4-3 and TRBJ1-4; D call uncertain. CDR3 size: 14 residues. V was pared by 3 bases and J by 8 bases, with 13 bases between. The germline V gene has CDR1 LGHNA and CDR2 YSLEER. CDR3 in DNA: TGCGCCAGCAGCCATGGACTTGAGGGCGAAAAACTGTTTTTT. Its translation: CASSHGLEGEKLFF.

The chain combines TRBV5-4 with TRBJ2-3, with TRBD2 matching over 15 bases. V lost 3 bases, J lost 6 bases, and 11 bases stayed unmatched. The CDR3 spans 18 residues. Germline lookup yields CDR1 SGHNT and CDR2 YYREEE (reference sequence). The CDR3 region has the DNA TGTGCCAGCAGCTCGGGACTAGCGGGGGGAACTCGGGACGATACGCAGTATTTT. This encodes CASSSGLAGGTRDDTQYF.

V gene TRBV10-3 combines with J gene TRBJ1-1; possible D gene TRBD1, 6 bases. The V and J ends lost 4 bases and 4 bases respectively, with 16 bases between them. The germline gives CDR1 ENHRY, CDR2 SYGVKD. The CDR3 is 15 residues long. CDR3 region: CAISVRGGDTTEAFF. The CDR3 DNA sequence: TGTGCCATCAGTGTCAGGGGAGGGGACACCACTGAAGCTTTCTTT.

This sequence joins TRBV7-2 and TRBJ1-1; TRBD1 is a possible D gene (6 bases). Per germline, CDR1 SGHTA and CDR2 FQGNSA. This CDR3 is built from 13 residues. V lost 2 bases to trimming and J lost 4 bases, with 8 bases between them. CDR3 protein: CASSLTRGTEAFF. In DNA, the CDR3 is TGTGCCAGCAGCTTAACCAGGGGCACTGAAGCTTTCTTT.

J is TRBJ2-7 and V is TRBV27; 7 bases line up with TRBD1. Germline trimming cut 3 bases from V and 3 bases from J; bases unmatched to any gene: 5. Germline V gives CDR1 MNHEY, CDR2 SMNVEV (reference sequence). The CDR3 sequence is 14 residues long. CDR3 loop: CASSFRDRYYEQYF. Written as DNA, the CDR3 is TGTGCCAGCAGTTTTCGGGACAGATACTACGAGCAGTACTTC.

V and J are TRBV5-6 and TRBJ1-1; tentative D call: TRBD1 (5 bases). There are 16 residues in the CDR3. Trimming took 0 bases from V and 3 from J, leaving 15 bases between them. Germline CDR1 SGHDT, CDR2 YYEEEE. The CDR3 DNA reads as TGTGCCAGCAGCTTGGTCAGTCGGGGGTTCGACACTGAAGCTTTCTTT. It codes for CASSLVSRGFDTEAFF.

The chain is built from TRBV18 and TRBJ1-1; 10 positions match TRBD1. This CDR3 comprises 15 residues. V shed 3 bases, J shed 1 base, and the junction held 2 bases outside the gene matches. Germline CDR1 and CDR2: KGHSH and LQKENI. CDR3 sequence: CASSPRQGANTEAFF. CDR3 in DNA: TGTGCCAGCTCACCTAGACAGGGGGCGAACACTGAAGCTTTCTTT.

The chain employs TRBV5-4 and TRBJ1-2, with D unclear. Trimming took 0 bases from V and 3 from J, leaving 9 bases between them. The CDR3 loop spans 14 amino acids. The germline V gene has CDR1 SGHNT and CDR2 YYREEE (reference sequence). CDR3 coding DNA: TGTGCCAGCAGCTTGGGGCCAGTCGACTATGGCTACACCTTC. This sequence encodes CASSLGPVDYGYTF.

The chain has TRBV29-1 and TRBJ2-3, with D perhaps matching TRBD1 (6 bases). The CDR3 contains 12 residues. The V end lost 7 bases, the J end lost 3 bases, and 11 bases lay between the germline ends. Germline loops: CDR1 SQVTM, CDR2 ANQGSEA. This CDR3 is CSDKQGTDTQYF. CDR3 sequence (DNA): TGCAGCGACAAACAGGGAACAGATACGCAGTATTTT.

The genes are TRBV7-7 and TRBJ2-5, with 8 bases fitting TRBD2. Trimming cost V 5 bases and J 5 bases; bases outside gene matches: 7. The CDR3 totals 14 residues. Germline-derived CDR1 and CDR2 are SSHAT and FNYEAQ (reference sequence). The DNA of the CDR3 is TGTGCCAGCAGCCTTGGGGCTAGCGGGGAGACCCAGTACTTC. It translates to CASSLGASGETQYF.